This T cell receptor (beta chain) was observed in a study of OX40 agonist ivuxolimab in advanced cancers. Whole-study results and caveats: The study found among the lowest clonal expansion in partial responders at 0.1-3.0 mg/kg.

The CDR3 sequence is 13 residues long. Trimming shortened V by 4 bases and J by 7 bases, and 11 bases separated the two germline ends. CDR1 is GTSNPN, CDR2 SVGIG, per germline (reference sequence). Using immunoSEQ multiplex PCR, the repertoire was profiled, and TCRdb retains in-frame clones only, with some absent. The sample holds some 70,000 clones, approximately 78% seen once. Comment on this clone: Its antigen remains unknown.

The sequenced sample was CD4+ or CD8+ T cells sorted from blood, obtained in a trial of the OX40 agonist ivuxolimab. The chain recombines TRBV30 with TRBJ1-6; possibly TRBD1 for D (6 bases). The source of this sequence is an adult with an advanced solid tumor such as melanoma, head and neck, liver or kidney cancer. The CDR3 reads CAWIGQPNSPLHF. In DNA, the CDR3 is TGTGCCTGGATCGGACAGCCGAATTCACCCCTCCACTTT.